These T cell receptor beta chains were read from a single sample in a study of blood T cell repertoires in COVID-19. Sequencing was performed with immunoSEQ multiplex PCR; in TCRdb, only in-frame clones are kept and a portion is missing. The sample includes around 16,000 clones, around nine tenths of them seen just once. Sequencing was carried out using peripheral blood. The receptors were sampled from a man aged 55 to 70 with acute or convalescent COVID-19. CDR3s include the opening cysteine and the closing phenylalanine or tryptophan. A D gene is named only where the DNA matches it firmly. Where a row states a size, it is once, few, many or the class of an expanded clone; other rows omit it.

TRBJ2-5 | once | TRBV4-1 | . | 15 | CASSQAGHYQETQYF | TGCGCCAGCAGCCAAGCCGGACATTATCAAGAGACCCAGTACTTC
TRBJ1-5 | . | TRBV2 | . | 17 | CASSPLGGRAVGQPQHF | TGTGCCAGCAGTCCATTGGGGGGGCGCGCGGTAGGTCAGCCCCAGCATTTT
TRBJ1-3 | . | TRBV5-1 | . | 18 | CASSSGRVEFFLGNTIYF | TGCGCCAGCAGCTCGGGCAGGGTAGAATTTTTTCTCGGAAACACCATATATTTT
TRBJ2-1 | . | TRBV9 | . | 13 | CASSVGPGNEQFF | TGTGCCAGCAGCGTCGGCCCCGGGAATGAGCAGTTCTTC
TRBJ2-1 | . | TRBV15 | . | 15 | CATSRDLRGDNEQFF | TGTGCCACCAGCAGAGATCTGCGGGGCGACAATGAGCAGTTCTTC
TRBJ2-7 | . | TRBV23-1 | . | 15 | CASSQSARDFHEQYF | TGCGCCAGCAGTCAATCGGCCAGGGATTTCCACGAGCAGTACTTC
TRBJ1-6 | . | TRBV5-8 | . | 11 | CASSLRGPLHF | TGTGCCAGCAGCTTAAGGGGCCCCCTCCACTTT
TRBJ2-1 | . | TRBV6-1 | . | 14 | CASSEFRVTDEQFF | TGTGCCAGCAGTGAATTCAGGGTAACCGATGAGCAGTTCTTC
TRBJ1-1 | once | TRBV27 | . | 15 | CASSSLQGSNTEAFF | TGTGCCAGCAGTTCTCTGCAGGGCTCGAACACTGAAGCTTTCTTT
TRBJ2-5 | . | TRBV2 | . | 14 | CASRALGYQETQYF | TGTGCCAGCAGGGCCCTGGGCTACCAAGAGACCCAGTACTTC
TRBJ1-2 | . | TRBV19 | TRBD1 | 16 | CASGTGGLTSGYGYTF | TGTGCCAGCGGAACAGGGGGCCTGACATCTGGCTATGGCTACACCTTC
TRBJ2-1 | . | TRBV7-9 | . | 12 | CASSAQGNEQFF | TGTGCCAGCAGCGCCCAGGGGAATGAGCAGTTCTTC
TRBJ2-7 | . | TRBV6-5 | TRBD1 | 14 | CASSRQGGSYEQYF | TGTGCCAGCAGTAGACAGGGGGGCTCCTACGAGCAGTACTTC
TRBJ2-2 | . | TRBV27 | . | 15 | CASRGTQGHTGELFF | TGTGCCAGCAGAGGGACACAGGGCCACACCGGGGAGCTGTTTTTT
TRBJ2-1 | . | TRBV6-4 | TRBD2 | 16 | CASSDSSGGKYNEQFF | TGTGCCAGCAGTGACTCGTCGGGGGGAAAGTACAATGAGCAGTTCTTC
TRBJ1-5 | . | TRBV9 | . | 15 | CASSNGGGTGQPQHF | TGTGCCAGCAGCAACGGGGGAGGGACCGGGCAGCCCCAGCATTTT
TRBJ1-1 | . | TRBV24-1 | TRBD1 | 16 | CATSDLYRGLNTEAFF | TGTGCCACCAGTGATTTGTACAGGGGGCTGAACACTGAAGCTTTCTTT
TRBJ2-7 | few | TRBV10-3 | TRBD2 | 13 | CATGLAKGNEQYF | TGTGCCACCGGACTAGCGAAAGGGAACGAGCAGTACTTC
TRBJ1-6 | . | TRBV6-5 | . | 14 | CASKQSSYNSPLHF | TGTGCCAGCAAACAGAGCTCCTATAATTCACCCCTCCACTTT
TRBJ1-5 | . | TRBV2 | . | 15 | CASSEEGTGGQPQHF | TGTGCCAGCAGTGAAGAAGGGACGGGAGGGCAGCCCCAGCATTTT
TRBJ2-7 | . | TRBV2 | TRBD1 | 13 | CASRTGVSYEQYF | TGTGCCAGTAGGACAGGGGTATCCTACGAGCAGTACTTC
TRBJ1-1 | . | TRBV28 | TRBD1 | 15 | CASGQGAAMNTEAFF | TGTGCCAGCGGGCAGGGGGCTGCTATGAACACTGAAGCTTTCTTT
TRBJ2-3 | . | TRBV7-9 | TRBD2 | 16 | CASSSPGLAGTDTQYF | TGTGCCAGCAGCTCGCCCGGACTAGCGGGCACAGATACGCAGTATTTT
TRBJ2-2 | few | TRBV19 | TRBD2 | 17 | CASSKRLAGGTNEELFF | TGTGCCAGTAGTAAACGACTAGCGGGGGGTACGAACGAGGAGCTGTTTTTT
TRBJ1-1 | . | TRBV20-1 | TRBD1 | 14 | CSASRGQGNTEAFF | TGCAGTGCTAGTCGAGGACAGGGGAACACTGAAGCTTTCTTT
TRBJ1-6 | few | TRBV6-1 | . | 15 | CASSDGGYLNSPLHF | TGTGCCAGCAGTGACGGGGGATATCTGAATTCACCCCTCCACTTT
TRBJ2-7 | . | TRBV6-6 | . | 14 | CASRVSRLGPEQYF | TGTGCCAGCAGGGTGTCCCGACTAGGGCCCGAGCAGTACTTC
TRBJ2-7 | . | TRBV5-1 | TRBD1 | 16 | CASSRLSTGATYEQYF | TGCGCCAGCAGCCGGCTATCGACAGGGGCGACCTACGAGCAGTACTTC
TRBJ1-2 | . | TRBV29-1 | TRBD1 | 12 | CSGDRGPYGYTF | TGCAGCGGGGACAGGGGGCCCTATGGCTACACCTTC
TRBJ1-6 | once | TRBV3-1/TRBV3-2 | TRBD1 | 14 | CASSPGQGYSPLHF | TGTGCCAGCAGCCCGGGACAGGGATATTCACCCCTCCACTTT
TRBJ2-1 | few | TRBV27 | . | 19 | CANRLCITDPGITCNEQFF | TGTGCCAACCGCCTATGTATTACCGATCCGGGAATTACGTGTAATGAGCAGTTCTTC
TRBJ2-5 | . | TRBV28 | TRBD1 | 14 | CASRKGGQQETQYF | TGTGCCAGCAGGAAAGGGGGACAGCAAGAGACCCAGTACTTC
TRBJ2-2 | . | TRBV24-1 | . | 13 | CATKTASGGELFF | TGTGCCACCAAGACAGCTTCAGGTGGGGAGCTGTTTTTT
TRBJ2-1 | . | TRBV19 | TRBD2 | 17 | CASSGSGLAGGYNEQFF | TGTGCCAGTAGTGGGTCGGGACTAGCGGGGGGATACAATGAGCAGTTCTTC
TRBJ2-3 | . | TRBV6-5 | TRBD2 | 16 | CASSYSPSGRTDTQYF | TGTGCCAGCAGTTACTCACCTAGCGGCCGCACAGATACGCAGTATTTT
TRBJ1-2 | once | TRBV3-1/TRBV3-2 | TRBD1 | 13 | CASTTETTGRYTF | TGTGCCAGCACCACGGAGACGACAGGGCGCTACACCTTC
TRBJ2-2 | . | TRBV9 | . | 15 | CASSVRTENTGELFF | TGTGCCAGCAGCGTAAGGACAGAGAACACCGGGGAGCTGTTTTTT
TRBJ2-3 | . | TRBV4-2 | . | 13 | CASSQAVLDTQYF | TGTGCCAGCAGCCAAGCAGTGCTTGATACGCAGTATTTT
TRBJ2-3 | . | TRBV15 | TRBD2 | 18 | CATSRDLSGGPDTDTQYF | TGTGCCACCAGCAGAGATCTGAGCGGGGGGCCTGACACAGATACGCAGTATTTT
TRBJ2-2 | . | TRBV5-1 | TRBD1 | 14 | CASSDTGGTGELFF | TGCGCCAGCAGCGACACAGGGGGCACCGGGGAGCTGTTTTTT
TRBJ1-1 | once | TRBV29-1 | . | 13 | CSASLLMNTEAFF | TGCAGCGCTAGCCTATTAATGAACACTGAAGCTTTCTTT
TRBJ2-2 | . | TRBV19 | TRBD2 | 14 | CASSITSGTGELFF | TGTGCCAGTAGTATCACTAGCGGGACCGGGGAGCTGTTTTTT
TRBJ1-4 | . | TRBV5-4 | TRBD1 | 15 | CASSLGGTGNEKLFF | TGTGCCAGCAGCTTGGGCGGGACAGGGAATGAAAAACTGTTTTTT
TRBJ1-5 | . | TRBV11-2 | . | 19 | CASSLTRARRDGGDQPQHF | TGTGCCAGCAGCTTAACCCGTGCCCGGCGGGACGGTGGGGATCAGCCCCAGCATTTT
TRBJ2-7 | . | TRBV28 | . | 15 | CASSPSHPGYYEQYF | TGTGCCAGCAGCCCCAGCCACCCCGGGTACTACGAGCAGTACTTC
TRBJ2-7 | . | TRBV19 | TRBD1 | 13 | CASSYRGSHEQYF | TGTGCCAGTAGTTACAGGGGTTCCCACGAGCAGTACTTC